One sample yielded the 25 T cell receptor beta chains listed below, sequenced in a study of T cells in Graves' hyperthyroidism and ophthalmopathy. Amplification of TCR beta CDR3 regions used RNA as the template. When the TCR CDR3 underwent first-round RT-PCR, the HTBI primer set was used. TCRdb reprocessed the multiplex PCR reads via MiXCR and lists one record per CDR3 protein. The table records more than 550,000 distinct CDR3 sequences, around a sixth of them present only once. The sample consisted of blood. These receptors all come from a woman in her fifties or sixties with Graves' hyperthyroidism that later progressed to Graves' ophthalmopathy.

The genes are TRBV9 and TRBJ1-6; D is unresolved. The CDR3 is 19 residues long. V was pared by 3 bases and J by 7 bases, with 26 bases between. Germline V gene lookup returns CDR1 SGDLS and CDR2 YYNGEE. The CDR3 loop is CASSGRGEGGQIRNSPLHF. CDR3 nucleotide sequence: TGTGCCAGCAGCGGACGCGGAGAGGGAGGGCAGATACGAAATTCACCCCTCCACTTT.

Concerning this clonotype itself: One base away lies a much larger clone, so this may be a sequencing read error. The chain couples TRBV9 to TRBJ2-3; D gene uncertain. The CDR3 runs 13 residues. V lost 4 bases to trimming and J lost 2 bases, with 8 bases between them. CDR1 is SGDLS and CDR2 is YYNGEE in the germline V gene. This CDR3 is CASSFGNTDTQYF. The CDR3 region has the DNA TGTGCCAGCAGCTTTGGGAACACAGATACGCAGTATTTT.

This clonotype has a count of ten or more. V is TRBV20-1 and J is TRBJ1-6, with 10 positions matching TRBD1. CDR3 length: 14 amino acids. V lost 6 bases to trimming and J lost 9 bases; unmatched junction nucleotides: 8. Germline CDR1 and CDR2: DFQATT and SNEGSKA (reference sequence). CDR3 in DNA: TGCAGTGCCACCCTGACAGGGGGCTTTTCACCCCTCCACTTT. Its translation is CSATLTGGFSPLHF.

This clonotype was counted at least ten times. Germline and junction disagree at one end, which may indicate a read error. Here the CDR3 DNA reads TGTGCTAGCAGCTTTCAGCGGGGGGGCCTAGAGACCCAGTACTTC. Its translation is CASSFQRGGLETQYF. The V call is TRBV7-7, the J call TRBJ2-5; TRBD2 matches 10 bases. Germline-derived CDR1 and CDR2 are SSHAT and FNYEAQ (reference sequence). The CDR3 is 15 residues long.

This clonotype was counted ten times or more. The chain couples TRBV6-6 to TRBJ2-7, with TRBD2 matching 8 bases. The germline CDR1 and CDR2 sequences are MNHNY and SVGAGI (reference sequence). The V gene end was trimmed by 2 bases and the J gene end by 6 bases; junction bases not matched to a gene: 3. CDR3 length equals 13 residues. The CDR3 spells CASSYGLAGEQYF. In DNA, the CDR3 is TGTGCCAGCAGTTACGGACTAGCTGGCGAGCAGTACTTC.

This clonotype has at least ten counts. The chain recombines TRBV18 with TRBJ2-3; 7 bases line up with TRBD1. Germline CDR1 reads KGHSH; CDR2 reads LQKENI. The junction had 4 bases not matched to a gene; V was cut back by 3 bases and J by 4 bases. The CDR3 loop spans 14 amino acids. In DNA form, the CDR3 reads TGTGCCAGCTCACCGTCAGGGGGATCAGATACGCAGTATTTT. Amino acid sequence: CASSPSGGSDTQYF.

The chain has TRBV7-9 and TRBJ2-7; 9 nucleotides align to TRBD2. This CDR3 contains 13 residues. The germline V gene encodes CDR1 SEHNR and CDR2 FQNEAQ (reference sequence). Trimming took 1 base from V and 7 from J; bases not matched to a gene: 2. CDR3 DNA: TGTGCCAGCAGCTTAGGCGGGGGGGGAGAGCAGTACTTC. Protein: CASSLGGGGEQYF.

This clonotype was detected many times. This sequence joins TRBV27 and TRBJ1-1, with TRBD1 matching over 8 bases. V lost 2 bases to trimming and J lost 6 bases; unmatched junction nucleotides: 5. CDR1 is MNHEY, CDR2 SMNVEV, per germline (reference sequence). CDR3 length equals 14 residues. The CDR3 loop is CASSLQGQVPEAFF. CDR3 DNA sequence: TGTGCCAGCAGTTTACAGGGACAGGTTCCTGAAGCTTTCTTT.

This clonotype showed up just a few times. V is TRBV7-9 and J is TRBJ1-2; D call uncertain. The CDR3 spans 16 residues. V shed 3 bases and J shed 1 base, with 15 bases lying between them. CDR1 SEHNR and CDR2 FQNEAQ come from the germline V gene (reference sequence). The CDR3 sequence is CASSFPGAGYNYGYTF. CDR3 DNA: TGTGCCAGCAGCTTCCCGGGTGCAGGCTATAACTATGGCTACACCTTC. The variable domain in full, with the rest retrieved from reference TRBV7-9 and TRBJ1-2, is DTGVSQNPRHKITKRGQNVTFRCDPISEHNRLYWYRQTLGQGPEFLTYFQNEAQLEKSRLLSDRFSAERPKGSFSTLEIQRTEQGDSAMYLCASSFPGAGYNYGYTFGSGTRLTVV.

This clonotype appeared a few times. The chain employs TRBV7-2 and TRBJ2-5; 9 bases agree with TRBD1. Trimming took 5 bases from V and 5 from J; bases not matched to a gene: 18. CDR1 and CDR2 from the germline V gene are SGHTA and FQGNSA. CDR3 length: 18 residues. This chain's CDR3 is CASSIETGTGFVEETQYF. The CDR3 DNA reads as TGTGCCAGCAGCATAGAGACCGGGACAGGGTTTGTAGAGGAGACCCAGTACTTC.

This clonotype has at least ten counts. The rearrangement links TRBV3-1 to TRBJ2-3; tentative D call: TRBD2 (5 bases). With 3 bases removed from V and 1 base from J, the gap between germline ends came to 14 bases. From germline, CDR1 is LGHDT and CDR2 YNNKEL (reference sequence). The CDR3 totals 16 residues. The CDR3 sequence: CASSHQKGGRTDTQYF. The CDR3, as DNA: TGTGCCAGCAGCCACCAAAAAGGAGGACGCACAGATACGCAGTATTTT.

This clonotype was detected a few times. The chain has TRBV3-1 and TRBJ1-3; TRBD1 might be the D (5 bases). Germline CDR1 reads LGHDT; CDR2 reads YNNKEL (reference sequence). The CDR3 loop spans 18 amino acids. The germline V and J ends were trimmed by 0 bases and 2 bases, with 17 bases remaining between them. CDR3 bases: TGTGCCAGCAGCCAAGACGGTGGCGGGGGTTTAACTGGAAACACCATATATTTT. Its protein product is CASSQDGGGGLTGNTIYF.

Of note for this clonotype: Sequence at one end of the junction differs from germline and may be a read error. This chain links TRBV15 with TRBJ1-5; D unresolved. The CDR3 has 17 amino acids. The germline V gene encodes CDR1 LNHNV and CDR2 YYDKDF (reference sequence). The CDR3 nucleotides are TGTGCTACCAGCAGAGATGCTCTCGGGTTAGCAAATCAGCCCCAGCATTTT. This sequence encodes CATSRDALGLANQPQHF.

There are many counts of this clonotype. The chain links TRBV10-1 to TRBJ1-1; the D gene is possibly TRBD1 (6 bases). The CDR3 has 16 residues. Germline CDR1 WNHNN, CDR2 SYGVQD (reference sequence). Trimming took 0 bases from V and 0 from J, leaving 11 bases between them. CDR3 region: CASSESRGGLNTEAFF. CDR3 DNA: TGCGCCAGCAGTGAGTCGAGGGGGGGCCTGAACACTGAAGCTTTCTTT.

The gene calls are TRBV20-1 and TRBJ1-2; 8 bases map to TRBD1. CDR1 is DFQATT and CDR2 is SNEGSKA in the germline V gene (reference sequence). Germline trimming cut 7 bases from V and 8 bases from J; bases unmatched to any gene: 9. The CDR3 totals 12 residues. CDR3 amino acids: CSVAQGASGYTF. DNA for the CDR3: TGCAGTGTTGCTCAGGGGGCATCGGGCTACACCTTC.

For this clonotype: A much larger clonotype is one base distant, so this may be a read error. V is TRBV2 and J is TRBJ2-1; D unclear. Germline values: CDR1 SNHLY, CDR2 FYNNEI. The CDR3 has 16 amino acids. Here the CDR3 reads CASRDPMEMGHKEQFF. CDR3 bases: TGTGCCAGCAGAGACCCCATGGAAATGGGTCACAAAGAGCAGTTCTTC.

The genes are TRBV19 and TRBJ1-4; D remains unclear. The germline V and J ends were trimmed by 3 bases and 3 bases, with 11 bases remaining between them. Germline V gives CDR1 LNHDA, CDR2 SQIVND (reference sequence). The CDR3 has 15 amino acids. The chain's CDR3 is CASSIEGQPNEKLFF. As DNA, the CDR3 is TGTGCCAGTAGTATCGAAGGGCAGCCTAATGAAAAACTGTTTTTT. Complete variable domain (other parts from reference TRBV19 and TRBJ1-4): DGGITQSPKYLFRKEGQNVTLSCEQNLNHDAMYWYRQDPGQGLRLIYYSQIVNDFQKGDIAEGYSVSREKKESFPLTVTSAQKNPTAFYLCASSIEGQPNEKLFFGSGTQLSVL.

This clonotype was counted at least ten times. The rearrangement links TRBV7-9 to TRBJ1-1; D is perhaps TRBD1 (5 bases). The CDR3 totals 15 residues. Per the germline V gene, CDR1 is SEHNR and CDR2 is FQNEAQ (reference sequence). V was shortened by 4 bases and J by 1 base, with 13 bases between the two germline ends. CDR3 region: CASSYPGGGNTEAFF. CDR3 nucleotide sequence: TGTGCCAGCAGCTACCCTGGGGGAGGGAACACTGAAGCTTTCTTT.

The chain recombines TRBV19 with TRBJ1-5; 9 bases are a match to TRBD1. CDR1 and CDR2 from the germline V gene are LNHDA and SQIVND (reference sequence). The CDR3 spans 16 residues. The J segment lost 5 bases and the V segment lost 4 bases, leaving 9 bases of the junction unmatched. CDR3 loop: CASSTRTGEADQPQHF. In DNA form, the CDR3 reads TGTGCCAGTAGTACTCGGACAGGGGAGGCCGATCAGCCCCAGCATTTT.

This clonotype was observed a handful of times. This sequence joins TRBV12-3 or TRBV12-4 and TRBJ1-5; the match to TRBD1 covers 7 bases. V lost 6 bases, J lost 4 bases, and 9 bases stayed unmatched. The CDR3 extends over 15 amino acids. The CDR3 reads CASRQGGRGNQPQHF. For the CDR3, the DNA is TGTGCCAGCAGGCAGGGGGGGAGGGGAAATCAGCCCCAGCATTTT.

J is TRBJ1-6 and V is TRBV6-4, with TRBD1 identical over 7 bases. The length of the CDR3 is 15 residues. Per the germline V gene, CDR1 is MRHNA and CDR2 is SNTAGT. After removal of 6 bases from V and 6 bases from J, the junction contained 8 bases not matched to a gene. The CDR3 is CASSDRVGGNSPLHF. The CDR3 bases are TGTGCCAGCAGCGACAGGGTAGGAGGTAATTCACCCCTCCACTTT.

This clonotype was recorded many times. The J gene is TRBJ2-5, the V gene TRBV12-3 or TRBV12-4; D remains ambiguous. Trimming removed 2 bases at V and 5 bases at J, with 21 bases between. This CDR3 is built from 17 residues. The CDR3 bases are TGTGCCAGCAGTTTATATGAGGAACTCATCTTAAACGAGACCCAGTACTTC. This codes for CASSLYEELILNETQYF.

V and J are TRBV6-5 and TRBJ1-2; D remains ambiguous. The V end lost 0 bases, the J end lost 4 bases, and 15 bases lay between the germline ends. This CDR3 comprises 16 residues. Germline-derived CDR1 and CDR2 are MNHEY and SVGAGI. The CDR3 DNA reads TGTGCCAGCAGTTACTCGCTCCGACCAGGAGGCTATGGCTACACCTTC. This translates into CASSYSLRPGGYGYTF.

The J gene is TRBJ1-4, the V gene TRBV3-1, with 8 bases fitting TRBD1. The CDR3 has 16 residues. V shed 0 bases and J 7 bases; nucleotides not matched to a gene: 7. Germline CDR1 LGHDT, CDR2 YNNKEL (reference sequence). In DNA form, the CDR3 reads TGTGCCAGCAGCCAAGATCCGAGACAGGGGCTTGAAAAACTGTTTTTT. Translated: CASSQDPRQGLEKLFF. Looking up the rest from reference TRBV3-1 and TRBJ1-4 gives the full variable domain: DTAVSQTPKYLVTQMGNDKSIKCEQNLGHDTMYWYKQDSKKFLKIMFSYNNKELIINETVPNRFSPKSPDKAHLNLHINSLELGDSAVYFCASSQDPRQGLEKLFFGSGTQLSVL.

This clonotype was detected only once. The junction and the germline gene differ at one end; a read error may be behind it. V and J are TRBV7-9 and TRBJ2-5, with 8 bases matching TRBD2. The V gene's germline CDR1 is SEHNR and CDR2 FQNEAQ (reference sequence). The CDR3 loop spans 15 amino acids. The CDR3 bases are TGTGCCAGCAGCTTGCGGGGGGACTTCCAAGAGGCCCAGTACTTC. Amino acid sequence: CASSLRGDFQEAQYF.